What follows are 7 T cell receptor beta chains derived from one specimen sequenced in a study of T-cell reconstitution after alpha-beta-depleted transplantation in children. It was with unique molecular identifiers that the TCRbeta library was prepared. MiXCR, applied by TCRdb to the PCR reads, yields one record per CDR3 protein. This table has some 600,000 distinct CDR3 sequences, approximately 15% appearing once. The material was PBMCs from the stem cell graft donor, obtained from the stem cell graft. Receptors were obtained from a human donor who donated a stem cell graft to a child with acute myeloid leukemia.

V and J are TRBV7-2 and TRBJ2-1; 9 bases agree with TRBD2. Germline V gene data show CDR1 as SGHTA and CDR2 as FQGNSA. The CDR3 is made up of 15 amino acids. V lost 5 bases, J lost 5 bases, and 7 bases stayed unmatched. In nucleotides, the CDR3 is TGTGCCAGCAGCGTTAGCGGGGGAAGGGACAATGAGCAGTTCTTC. Protein: CASSVSGGRDNEQFF.

This clonotype has at least ten counts. The chain joins TRBV20-1 to TRBJ2-7, with TRBD2 matching 14 bases. With V trimmed by 0 bases and J by 3 bases, 7 bases remained unmatched. The CDR3 length is 17 residues. CDR1 is DFQATT and CDR2 is SNEGSKA in the germline V gene (reference sequence). The CDR3 bases are TGCAGTGCTAGAGATGTCCAGGGGACTAGCGGGGGCTACGAGCAGTACTTC. Its protein product is CSARDVQGTSGGYEQYF.

This clonotype showed up just a few times. V gene TRBV11-2 combines with J gene TRBJ1-2; D remains ambiguous. V was clipped by 3 bases and J by 6 bases, with 11 bases between them. CDR1 and CDR2 (germline): SGHAT, FQNNGV. The CDR3 loop spans 13 amino acids. The CDR3 nucleotides are TGTGCCAGCAGCTTCGGGGAAACGGATGGCTACACCTTC. This gives the protein CASSFGETDGYTF.

The gene calls are TRBV12-3 or TRBV12-4 and TRBJ1-5; unclear D gene. The V end was cut by 7 bases, the J end by 2 bases, with 12 bases between. The CDR3 runs to 14 residues. CDR3 sequence (DNA): TGTGCCAGCACCTACTCGGGCGGCAATCAGCCCCAGCATTTT. It is translated as CASTYSGGNQPQHF.

The chain joins TRBV29-1 to TRBJ2-3; 10 nucleotides agree with TRBD1. Germline V gene data show CDR1 as SQVTM and CDR2 as ANQGSEA. Unmatched junction bases numbered 1, after V lost 1 base and J lost 3 bases. CDR3 length: 14 amino acids. As DNA, the CDR3 is TGCAGCGTTGAAGGACAGGGGGCTACAGATACGCAGTATTTT. Amino acids: CSVEGQGATDTQYF.

The chain uses TRBV5-6 and TRBJ2-1; 9 positions agree with TRBD2. Germline V lookup: CDR1 SGHDT, CDR2 YYEEEE. After removal of 2 bases from V and 4 bases from J, the junction contained 4 bases not matched to a gene. The CDR3 is 15 amino acids. CDR3 in amino acids: CASSLGTSWYNEQFF. The CDR3 nucleotides are TGTGCCAGCAGCTTAGGGACTAGCTGGTACAATGAGCAGTTCTTC.

V and J are TRBV7-9 and TRBJ2-7; D is ambiguous. CDR3 length: 13 amino acids. V lost 3 bases and J lost 3, with 9 bases in between. The germline CDR1 and CDR2 sequences are SEHNR and FQNEAQ (reference sequence). This chain's CDR3 is CASSFSGDYEQYF. The CDR3 region has the DNA TGTGCCAGCAGCTTCAGTGGGGACTACGAGCAGTACTTC.